This T cell receptor beta chain originates from a study of shared clonotypes between healthy human individuals. TCRdb's table, derived via immunoSEQ multiplex PCR, lists solely in-frame clones and lacks some. The data hold about 2.1 million clones, with over 85% observed a single time. Positive CCR7 selection of CD45RO-negative cells yielded the naive CD8 cells, and terminally differentiated effector memory CD45RA+ cells were excluded. CDR3 length equals 18 residues. V dropped 5 bases and J dropped 5 bases, with 28 bases sitting between them. From germline, CDR1 is MGHDK and CDR2 SYGVNS. The chain uses TRBV25-1 and TRBJ2-7; D is uncertain. This clonotype was sampled from a man aged 18 to 29 in good health. Some clones in this sample may be carry-over from other donors' samples. Sequencing used naive CD8+ T cells from PBMCs. In nucleotides, the CDR3 is TGTGCCAGCAGTAATCAATTCTCCGCAAAGACCCACCATGACGAGCAGTACTTC. This gives the protein CASSNQFSAKTHHDEQYF.